This T cell receptor (beta chain) was recorded in a study of blood T cell repertoires in COVID-19. Study as a whole: Sites in the United States, Italy and Spain provided acute and convalescent COVID-19 samples. Sources were T cells, B-cell-depleted T cells, or PBMCs; the material itself was cDNA or gDNA.

As processed by the authors: Amplification from reference gene primers served as the basis for estimated nucleated cell counts. Repertoires were generated with immunoSEQ multiplex PCR, while TCRdb's copy carries only in-frame clones and drops some. V and J calls and clone size follow that table, whereas D and trimming were derived from the DNA. Among about 200,000 clones listed, 92% were seen once. The CDR3 has 13 amino acids. From germline, CDR1 is SEHNR and CDR2 FQNEAQ (reference sequence). Trimming left V 3 bases short and J 7 bases short, with 13 bases between. The genes are TRBV7-9 and TRBJ2-7; weak D call: TRBD2 (5 bases). The TCR comes from a man aged 25-45 years with acute or convalescent COVID-19. The sequenced sample consisted of peripheral blood. The CDR3 sequence: CASSLVASGEQYF. The CDR3 nucleotides are TGTGCCAGCAGCTTGGTGGCATCGGGGGAGCAGTACTTC.